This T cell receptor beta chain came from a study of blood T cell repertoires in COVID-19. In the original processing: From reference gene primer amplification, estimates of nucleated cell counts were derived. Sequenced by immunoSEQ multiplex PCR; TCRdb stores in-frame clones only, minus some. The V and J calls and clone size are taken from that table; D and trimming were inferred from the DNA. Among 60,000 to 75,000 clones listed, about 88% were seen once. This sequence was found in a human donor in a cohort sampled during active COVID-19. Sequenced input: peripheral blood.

The CDR3 DNA is TGTGCCAGCAGCGTAGAGGGGGACCAAGAGACCCAGTACTTC. It specifies CASSVEGDQETQYF. The gene calls are TRBV9 and TRBJ2-5; maybe TRBD1 (6 bases). Trimming shortened V by 0 bases and J by 0 bases, and 6 bases separated the two germline ends. Germline values: CDR1 SGDLS, CDR2 YYNGEE. This CDR3 region has 14 residues.